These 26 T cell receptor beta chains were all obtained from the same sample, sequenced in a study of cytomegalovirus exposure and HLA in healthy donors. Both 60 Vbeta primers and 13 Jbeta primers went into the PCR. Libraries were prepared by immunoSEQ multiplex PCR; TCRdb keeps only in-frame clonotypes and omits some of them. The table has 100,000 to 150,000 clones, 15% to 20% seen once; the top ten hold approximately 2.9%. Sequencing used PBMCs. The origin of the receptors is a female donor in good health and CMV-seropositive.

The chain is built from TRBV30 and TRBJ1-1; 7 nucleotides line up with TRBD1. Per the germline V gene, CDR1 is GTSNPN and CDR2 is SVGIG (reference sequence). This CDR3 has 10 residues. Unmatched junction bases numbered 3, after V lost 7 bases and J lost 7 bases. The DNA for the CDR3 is TGTGCCTCGAGGGGGCTTGAAGCTTTCTTT. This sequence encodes CASRGLEAFF.

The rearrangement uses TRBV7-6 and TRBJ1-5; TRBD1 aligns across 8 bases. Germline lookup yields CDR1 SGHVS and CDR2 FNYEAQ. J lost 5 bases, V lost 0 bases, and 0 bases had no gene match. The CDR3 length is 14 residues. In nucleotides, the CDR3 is TGTGCCAGCAGCTTAGCACAGGGGGATCAGCCCCAGCATTTT. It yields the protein CASSLAQGDQPQHF.

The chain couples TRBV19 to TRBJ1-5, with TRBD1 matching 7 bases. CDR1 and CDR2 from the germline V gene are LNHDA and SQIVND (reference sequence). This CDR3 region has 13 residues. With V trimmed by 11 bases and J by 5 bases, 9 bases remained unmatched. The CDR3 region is CACEVDRDQPQHF. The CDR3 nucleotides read TGTGCCTGCGAGGTCGACAGGGATCAGCCCCAGCATTTT.

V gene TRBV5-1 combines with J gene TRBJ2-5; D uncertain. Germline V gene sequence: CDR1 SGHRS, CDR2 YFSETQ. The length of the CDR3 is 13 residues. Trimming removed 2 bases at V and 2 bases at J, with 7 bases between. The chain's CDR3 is CASSFQEQETQYF. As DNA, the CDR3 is TGCGCCAGCAGCTTTCAAGAGCAAGAGACCCAGTACTTC. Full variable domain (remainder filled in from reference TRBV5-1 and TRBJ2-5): KAGVTQTPRYLIKTRGQQVTLSCSPISGHRSVSWYQQTPGQGLQFLFEYFSETQRNKGNFPGRFSGRQFSNSRSEMNVSTLELGDSALYLCASSFQEQETQYFGPGTRLLVL.

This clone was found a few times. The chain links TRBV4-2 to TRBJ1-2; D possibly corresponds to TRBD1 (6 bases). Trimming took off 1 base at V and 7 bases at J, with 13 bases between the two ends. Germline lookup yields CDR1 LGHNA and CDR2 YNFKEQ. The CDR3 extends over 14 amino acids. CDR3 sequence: CASSQGPGAGGYTF. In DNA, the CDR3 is TGTGCCAGCAGCCAAGGTCCAGGGGCTGGTGGCTACACCTTC.

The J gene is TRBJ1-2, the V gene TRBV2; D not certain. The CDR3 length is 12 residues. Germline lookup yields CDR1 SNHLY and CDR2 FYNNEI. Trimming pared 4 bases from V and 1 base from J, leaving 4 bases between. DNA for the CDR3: TGTGCCAGCAGTGCAGATAACTATGGCTACACCTTC. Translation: CASSADNYGYTF. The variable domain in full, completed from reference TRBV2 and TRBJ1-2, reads EPEVTQTPSHQVTQMGQEVILRCVPISNHLYFYWYRQILGQKVEFLVSFYNNEISEKSEIFDDQFSVERPDGSNFTLKIRSTKLEDSAMYFCASSADNYGYTFGSGTRLTVV.

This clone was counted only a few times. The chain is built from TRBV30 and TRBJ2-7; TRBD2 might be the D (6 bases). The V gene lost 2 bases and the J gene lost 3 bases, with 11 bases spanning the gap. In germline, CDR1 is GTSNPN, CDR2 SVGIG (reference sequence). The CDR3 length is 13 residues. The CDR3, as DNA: TGTGCCTGGAGTCGCGTGGACTACTACGAGCAGTACTTC. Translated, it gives CAWSRVDYYEQYF.

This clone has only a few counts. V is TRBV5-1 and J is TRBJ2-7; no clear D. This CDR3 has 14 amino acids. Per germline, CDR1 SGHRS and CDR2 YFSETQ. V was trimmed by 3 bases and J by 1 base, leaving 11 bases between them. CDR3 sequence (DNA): TGCGCCAGCAGCTCGGCCGAGGTATCCTACGAGCAGTACTTC. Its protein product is CASSSAEVSYEQYF.

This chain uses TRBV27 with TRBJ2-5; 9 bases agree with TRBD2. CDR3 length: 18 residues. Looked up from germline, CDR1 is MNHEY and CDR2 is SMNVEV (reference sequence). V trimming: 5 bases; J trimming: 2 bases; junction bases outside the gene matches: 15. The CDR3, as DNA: TGTGCCAGCAGTCCCAGGCGGGAGGGCCCTAATCGACAAGAGACCCAGTACTTC. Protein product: CASSPRREGPNRQETQYF.

The CDR3 sequence: CSVGNSNQPQHF. CDR3 in DNA: TGCAGCGTTGGTAATAGCAATCAGCCCCAGCATTTT. This rearrangement joins TRBV29-1 to TRBJ1-5, with unresolved D. CDR1 is SQVTM and CDR2 is ANQGSEA in the germline V gene. Trimming cost V 4 bases and J 0 bases, with 4 bases left between them. The CDR3 contains 12 residues.

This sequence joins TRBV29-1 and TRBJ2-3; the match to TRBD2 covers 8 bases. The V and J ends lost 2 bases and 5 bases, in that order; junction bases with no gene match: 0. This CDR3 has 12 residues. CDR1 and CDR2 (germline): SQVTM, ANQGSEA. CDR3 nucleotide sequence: TGCAGCGTTGAACTAGCGGGAGATACGCAGTATTTT. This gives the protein CSVELAGDTQYF.

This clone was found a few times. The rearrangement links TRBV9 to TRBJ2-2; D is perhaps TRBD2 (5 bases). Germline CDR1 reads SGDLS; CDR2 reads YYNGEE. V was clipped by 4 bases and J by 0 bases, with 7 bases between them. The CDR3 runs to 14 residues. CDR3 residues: CASSSGANTGELFF. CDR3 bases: TGTGCCAGCAGCTCCGGGGCGAACACCGGGGAGCTGTTTTTT.

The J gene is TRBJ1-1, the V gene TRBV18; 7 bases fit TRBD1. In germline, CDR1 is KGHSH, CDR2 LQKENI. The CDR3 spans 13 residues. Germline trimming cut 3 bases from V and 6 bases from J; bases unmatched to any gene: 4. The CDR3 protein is CASSPSQGAEAFF. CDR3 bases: TGTGCCAGCTCACCGTCTCAGGGGGCTGAAGCTTTCTTT.

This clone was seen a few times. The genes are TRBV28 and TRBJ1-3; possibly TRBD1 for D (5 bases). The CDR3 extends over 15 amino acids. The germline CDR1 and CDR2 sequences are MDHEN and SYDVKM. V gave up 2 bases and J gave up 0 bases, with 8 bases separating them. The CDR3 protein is CASSLEGHSGNTIYF. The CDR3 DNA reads TGTGCCAGCAGTTTAGAAGGACACTCTGGAAACACCATATATTTT.

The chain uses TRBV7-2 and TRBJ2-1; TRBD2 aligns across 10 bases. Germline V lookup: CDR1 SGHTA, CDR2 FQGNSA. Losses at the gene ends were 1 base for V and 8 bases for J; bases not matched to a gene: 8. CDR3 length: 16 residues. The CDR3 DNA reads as TGTGCCAGCAGCTTAGGACTCAGCGGGGGGGCTTATGAGCAGTTCTTC. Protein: CASSLGLSGGAYEQFF.

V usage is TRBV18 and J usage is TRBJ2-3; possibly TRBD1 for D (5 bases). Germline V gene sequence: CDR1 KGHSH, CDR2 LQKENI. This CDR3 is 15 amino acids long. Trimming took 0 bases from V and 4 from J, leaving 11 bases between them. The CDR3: CASSPPRDGADTQYF. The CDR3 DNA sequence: TGTGCCAGCTCACCACCCAGGGATGGGGCAGATACGCAGTATTTT.

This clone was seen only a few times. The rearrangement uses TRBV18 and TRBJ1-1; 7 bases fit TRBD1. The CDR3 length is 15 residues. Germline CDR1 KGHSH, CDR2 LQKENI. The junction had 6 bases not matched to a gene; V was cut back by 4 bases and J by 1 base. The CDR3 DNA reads TGTGCCAGCTCACGGTTGACAGGGAAGAACACTGAAGCTTTCTTT. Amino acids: CASSRLTGKNTEAFF.

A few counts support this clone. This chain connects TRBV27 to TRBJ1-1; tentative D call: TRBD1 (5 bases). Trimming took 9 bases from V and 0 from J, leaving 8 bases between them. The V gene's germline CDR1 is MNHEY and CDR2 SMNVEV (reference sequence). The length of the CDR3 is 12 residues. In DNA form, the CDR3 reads TGTGCCAGTCGGGGGATGAACACTGAAGCTTTCTTT. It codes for CASRGMNTEAFF.

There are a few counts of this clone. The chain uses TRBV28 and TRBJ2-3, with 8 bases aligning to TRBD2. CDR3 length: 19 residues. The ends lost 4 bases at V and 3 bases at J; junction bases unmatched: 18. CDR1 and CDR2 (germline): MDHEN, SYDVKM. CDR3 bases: TGTGCCAGCAGTTCAAAGAACCTCGGACGGAGACTAGCGACAGATACGCAGTATTTT. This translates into CASSSKNLGRRLATDTQYF.

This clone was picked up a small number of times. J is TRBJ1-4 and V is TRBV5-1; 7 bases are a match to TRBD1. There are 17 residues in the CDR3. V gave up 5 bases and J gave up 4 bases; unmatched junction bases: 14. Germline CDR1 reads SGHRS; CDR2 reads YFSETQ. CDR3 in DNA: TGCGCCAGCAGAATTCAGGGGGTCGGGGCCCATAATGAAAAACTGTTTTTT. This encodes CASRIQGVGAHNEKLFF. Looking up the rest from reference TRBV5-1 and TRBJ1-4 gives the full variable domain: KAGVTQTPRYLIKTRGQQVTLSCSPISGHRSVSWYQQTPGQGLQFLFEYFSETQRNKGNFPGRFSGRQFSNSRSEMNVSTLELGDSALYLCASRIQGVGAHNEKLFFGSGTQLSVL.

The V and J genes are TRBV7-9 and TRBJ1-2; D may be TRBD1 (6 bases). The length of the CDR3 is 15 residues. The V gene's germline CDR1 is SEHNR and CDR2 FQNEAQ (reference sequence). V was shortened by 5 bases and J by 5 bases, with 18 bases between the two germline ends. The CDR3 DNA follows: TGTGCCAGCAGCCCCCTCCAGGGGCGCAAATATGGCTACACCTTC. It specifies CASSPLQGRKYGYTF.

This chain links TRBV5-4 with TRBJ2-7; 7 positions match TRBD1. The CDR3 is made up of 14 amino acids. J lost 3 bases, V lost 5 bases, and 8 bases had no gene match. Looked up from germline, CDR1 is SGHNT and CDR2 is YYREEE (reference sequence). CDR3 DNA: TGTGCCAGCAGATTGAACTCAGGGGGCTACGAGCAGTACTTC. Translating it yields CASRLNSGGYEQYF.

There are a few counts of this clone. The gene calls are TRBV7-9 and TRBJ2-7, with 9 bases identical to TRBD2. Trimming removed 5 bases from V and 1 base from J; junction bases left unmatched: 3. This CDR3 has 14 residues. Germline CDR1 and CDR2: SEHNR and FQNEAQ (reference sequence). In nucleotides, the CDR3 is TGTGCCAGCAGCCAGCGGGGGGATTCCTACGAGCAGTACTTC. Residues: CASSQRGDSYEQYF.

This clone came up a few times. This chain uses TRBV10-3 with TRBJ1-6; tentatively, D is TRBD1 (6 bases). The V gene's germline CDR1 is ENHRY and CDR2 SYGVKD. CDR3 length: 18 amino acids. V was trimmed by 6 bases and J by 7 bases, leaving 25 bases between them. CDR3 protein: CAIREGGLAWTLNSPLHF. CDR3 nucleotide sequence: TGTGCCATCAGAGAGGGGGGACTAGCCTGGACCCTGAATTCACCCCTCCACTTT.

The CDR3: CASSFFTGTHSPLHF. For the CDR3, the DNA is TGTGCCAGCAGCTTCTTCACAGGGACGCATTCACCCCTCCACTTT. The chain is built from TRBV5-4 and TRBJ1-6, with D possibly matching TRBD1 (6 bases). From germline, CDR1 is SGHNT and CDR2 YYREEE (reference sequence). The V end was cut by 2 bases, the J end by 8 bases, with 14 bases between. The CDR3 has 15 residues.

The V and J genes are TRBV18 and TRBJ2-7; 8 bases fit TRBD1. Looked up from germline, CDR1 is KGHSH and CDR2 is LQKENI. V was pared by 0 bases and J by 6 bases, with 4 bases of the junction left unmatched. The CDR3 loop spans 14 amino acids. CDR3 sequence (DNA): TGTGCCAGCTCACCACCACAGGGGGAAAGCGAGCAGTACTTC. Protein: CASSPPQGESEQYF.